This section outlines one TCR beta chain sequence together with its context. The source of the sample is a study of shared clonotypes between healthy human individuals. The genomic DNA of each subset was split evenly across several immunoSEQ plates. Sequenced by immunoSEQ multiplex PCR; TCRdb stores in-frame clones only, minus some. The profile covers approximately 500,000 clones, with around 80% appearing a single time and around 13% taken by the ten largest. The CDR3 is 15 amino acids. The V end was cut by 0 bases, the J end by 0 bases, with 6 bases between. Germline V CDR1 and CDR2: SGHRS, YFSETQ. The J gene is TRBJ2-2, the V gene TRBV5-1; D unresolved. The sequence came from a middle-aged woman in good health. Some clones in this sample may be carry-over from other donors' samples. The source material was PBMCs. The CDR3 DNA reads TGCGCCAGCAGCTTGGACAAACCGAACACCGGGGAGCTGTTTTTT. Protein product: CASSLDKPNTGELFF. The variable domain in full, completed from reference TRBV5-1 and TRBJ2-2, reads KAGVTQTPRYLIKTRGQQVTLSCSPISGHRSVSWYQQTPGQGLQFLFEYFSETQRNKGNFPGRFSGRQFSNSRSEMNVSTLELGDSALYLCASSLDKPNTGELFFGEGSRLTVL.